Sequencing of this T cell receptor beta chain was carried out in a study of OX40 agonist ivuxolimab in advanced cancers. The protocol was immunoSEQ multiplex PCR, while the TCRdb copy is restricted to in-frame clones and leaves out a portion. The table lists more than 65,000 clones, 75% to 90% of them singletons. This sample comprised CD4+ or CD8+ T cells sorted from blood, obtained in a trial of the OX40 agonist ivuxolimab. This TCR was recovered from an adult with an advanced solid tumor such as melanoma, head and neck, liver or kidney cancer.

CDR3: CAISRDSYNEQFF. The DNA of the CDR3 is TGTGCCATCTCCCGGGACTCCTACAATGAGCAGTTCTTC. The rearrangement joins TRBV10-3 to TRBJ2-1, with a possible D match to TRBD2 (5 bases). The V end lost 8 bases, the J end lost 0 bases, and 8 bases lay between the germline ends. CDR1 and CDR2 from the germline V gene are ENHRY and SYGVKD. The CDR3 is made up of 13 amino acids.